Detailed here is one T cell receptor (beta chain). Its cognate antigen has yet to be identified. No qualities accompany the bases; no much larger clone lies one base away. The entry originates in a study of T cell responses to AZD1222 COVID-19 vaccine (dated by TCRdb to the early 2020s). At the level of the whole study: AZD1222 recipients with second doses at about 4 weeks or about 12 weeks were pooled, because spike-specific TCR depth and breadth did not differ between schedules. TCR sequencing was performed for about 240 trial participants, of whom 200 to 220 were given two doses of AZD1222 and around 26 were given two doses of MenACWY control vaccine. Trial participants were enrolled by age into subgroups of 18-55, 56-69 and 70-plus years, and 148, 28 and 57 TCR-sequenced participants, respectively, were included in these subgroups.

Per the publication, the time point label means: baseline before first vaccination. Vaccinee samples came from UK trials COV001 and COV002, including a single-blind randomized controlled phase 2/3 trial of AZD1222 (ChAdOx1 nCoV-19) in healthy adults. For TCRbeta chain sequencing, PBMC samples were collected from trial participants at day 0 and at day 28 after the second dose. What the study reported, not specific to this receptor: The vaccine-associated CD4 TCRs covered the entire spike protein, and the dominant responses fell in regions 160-218 and 743-854. The 56-69-year group was small, and its depth increase did not reach significance, likely because of low power. Most participants were white British and females outnumbered males, and the authors suggested that clonal diversity may have been underestimated. Epitopes outside the regions mutated in the B.1.351 and B.1.1.7 variants were reportedly recognized by nearly half of the unique spike-specific TCRs. Only 5 to 7 AZD1222 recipients were SARS-CoV-2 seropositive at baseline, limiting conclusions about previously exposed vaccinees. No day 14 peak-response samples were available, so repertoires were characterized only after the peak T cell response. Spike-specific TCR breadth and depth rose significantly after two AZD1222 doses compared with day 0 and with MenACWY recipients.

V is clipped by 5 bases and J by 1 base, and the sequence between their germline boundaries is 17 bases long. CDR1 and CDR2, looked up from the germline V gene, are SQVTM and ANQGSEA. The cysteine opens and the phenylalanine closes a CDR3 of 15 amino acids. Left in the record is the CDR3 DNA by itself, 45 bases read in frame from the first base. The CDR3 regions of human TCRbeta chains were analyzed by immunosequencing. In the authors' own workflow: TCRs in the repertoires were compared against a reference library of SARS-CoV-2-specific TCRs that had been generated with the MIRA antigen-specificity platform. Breadth was defined as the fraction of unique TCRs that were SARS-CoV-2-associated. Depth was defined as the fraction of total T cells that were SARS-CoV-2-associated. Using the MIRA data, each spike-specific TCR was assigned both to the spike region to which the TCR was reactive and to a CD4 or CD8 class. Log10-transformed breadth and depth values were compared by one-way ANOVA with Sidak's multiple comparisons tests. TCRdb stores this immuneACCESS table with in-frame sequences only. Part of the clones is absent; in the studies checked, under half of the shortfall reflects unresolved V genes, and no reason is known for the rest. V, J and clone size reflect that table, while D and trimming were determined from the DNA. The sample profile shows around 150,000 clones; around 88% of them were found once. The biggest ten clones account for more than 2% of the sample.

The chain uses TRBV29-1 and TRBJ1-1; TRBD1 is possibly the D segment (6 matching bases). The clonotype originates from an adult in good health. Material: peripheral blood, obtained on day 0 of AZD1222 vaccination. CDR3 protein: CSVPGALASNTEAFF. The base sequence is TGCAGCGTTCCGGGGGCACTCGCTTCGAACACTGAAGCTTTCTTT.